One sample yielded the 5 T cell receptor beta chains listed below, sequenced in a study of T cells in Graves' hyperthyroidism and ophthalmopathy. TCR beta CDR3 regions were amplified from RNA. First-round RT-PCR with HTBI primers amplified the TCR CDR3 region. TCRdb redid the calling of the multiplex PCR reads with MiXCR, one entry per CDR3 protein. The table has roughly 350,000 distinct CDR3 sequences, more than 11% seen once. What was sequenced was blood. These receptors all come from a woman aged 25-40 years with Graves' hyperthyroidism.

Worth noting for this clonotype: A much more abundant neighbour one base away suggests this may be a read error. The chain joins TRBV3-1 to TRBJ2-1, with 8 bases lining up with TRBD1. CDR1 and CDR2 (germline): LGHDT, YNNKEL (reference sequence). This CDR3 has 15 amino acids. CDR3 region: CASSRDRGRGEEQSF. The CDR3 DNA sequence: TGTGCCAGCAGCCGTGACAGGGGTCGAGGGGAGGAGCAGTCCTTC.

This clonotype was recorded a few times. The CDR3 nucleotides are TGTGCCAGCAGCTTAGAATTTGGACAGGGGGCCGGGGAGCTGTTTTTT. Protein product: CASSLEFGQGAGELFF. The chain uses TRBV11-3 and TRBJ2-2, with 10 bases that match TRBD1. The CDR3 extends over 16 amino acids. Germline CDR1 is SGHNT and CDR2 is YENEEA. The V and J ends lost 0 bases and 6 bases, in that order; junction bases with no gene match: 4.

In its sample, this clonotype was seen many times. The CDR3 reads CASSYQWANEQFF. DNA for the CDR3: TGTGCCAGCAGTTATCAATGGGCTAATGAGCAGTTCTTC. The chain uses TRBV27 and TRBJ2-1; D gene ambiguous. V was cut by 4 bases and J by 7 bases, with 11 bases left in between. Germline V lookup: CDR1 MNHEY, CDR2 SMNVEV (reference sequence). The length of the CDR3 is 13 residues.

The chain combines TRBV19 with TRBJ2-2, with a possible D match to TRBD1 (8 bases). V lost 6 bases, J lost 5 bases, and 13 bases lay in between. Per germline, CDR1 LNHDA and CDR2 SQIVND (reference sequence). The CDR3 contains 14 residues. The CDR3 DNA reads as TGTGCCAGTAGATTACAGGGGGGGACCGGGGAGCTGTTTTTT. Encoded protein: CASRLQGGTGELFF. The full variable domain, its missing parts supplied by reference TRBV19 and TRBJ2-2, is DGGITQSPKYLFRKEGQNVTLSCEQNLNHDAMYWYRQDPGQGLRLIYYSQIVNDFQKGDIAEGYSVSREKKESFPLTVTSAQKNPTAFYLCASRLQGGTGELFFGEGSRLTVL.

This clonotype was counted many times. This sequence joins TRBV5-1 and TRBJ1-1, with D possibly matching TRBD1 (5 bases). From germline, CDR1 is SGHRS and CDR2 YFSETQ. The CDR3 is 14 amino acids. V was trimmed by 4 bases and J by 0 bases, leaving 10 bases between them. The CDR3 nucleotides read TGCGCCAGCAGCCCGGGGGTAGTGAACACTGAAGCTTTCTTT. Translation gives CASSPGVVNTEAFF.